What follows describes a single T cell receptor beta chain. Its specific antigen is unknown. Base quality data are lacking; no much larger clone is found one base away. The cohort consisted of 666 healthy bone marrow donors. Cohort members were all nominally healthy when sampled, although unrecorded immune exposures were likely present. Of the 600 to 750 cohort members, around 290 had a positive CMV serostatus and approximately 400 had a negative one, while no CMV serostatus was recorded for the donor. A peripheral blood sample was collected from each donor, and TCR beta sequencing was performed on peripheral blood mononuclear cells. Genomic DNA extraction from the blood cell samples was performed with the Qiagen DNeasy Blood Extraction Kit. This specimen comes from a study of cytomegalovirus exposure and HLA in healthy donors (dated by TCRdb to about 2017). Turning to the overall study: An earlier analysis of 587 of the donors reported around 280 Gb of sequence data and around 110 million unique TCR beta sequences obtained from about 179 million T cells. Approximately 300 gigabases of sequencing data and around 80 million unique TCR sequences made up an early release that covered approximately 620 HLA-typed donors. Among the roughly 400 genotyped donors, around 81% belonged to the genetic ancestry cluster associated with self-reported Caucasian donors. The study was designed to test whether signatures of past pathogen exposure could be identified by cataloging public T cell receptors. The T cell repertoires of about 700 subjects were profiled by immunosequencing and related to cytomegalovirus serostatus. A separate validation cohort of 100 to 150 different subjects was used in addition to the approximately 700-subject first cohort. To predict cytomegalovirus infection status, the study brought together high-throughput TCR immunosequencing, statistical association of individual TCRs with disease status, and machine learning. In a later analysis, previously published TCR beta repertoires from some 640 donors were re-analyzed and high-resolution HLA genotyping was added so that TCR occurrence patterns could be studied. In the later analysis, no new phenotypic data were used to find candidate immune exposures; instead, reliance was placed on TCR beta sequences and their occurrence across donors. To decide whether each TCR beta V gene segment behaved as functional or pseudogenic, an earlier analysis of several hundred of the donors relied on high-throughput TCR beta sequencing. Donor age, sex, ethnicity and CMV serostatus were compiled together with the repertoire data. In a later genetic analysis, genome-wide SNP genotypes for about 55% of the roughly 700 donors were used, and that subset was treated as a discovery cohort. Every discovery cohort repertoire had been produced on one sequencing platform. Class I and class II HLA loci were covered by the typing at four-digit resolution. The number of typed donors differed by locus: roughly 629-640 for A, B, C, DRB1 and DQB1; 500 to 550 for DQA1; approximately 600 for DPA1; and about 450 for DPB1. Because of strong linkage in the cohort, roughly five DR-DQ haplotypes were treated as single units for association and clustering. On average, around 200,000 unique TCR beta nucleotide sequences were sequenced per donor among some 430 genotyped donors of the cohort, with about 19% of those sequences being non-productive.

Libraries were prepared through the immunoSEQ multiplex PCR assay. The multiplex PCR relied on a mix of 60 forward primers for TCR Vbeta segments and 13 reverse primers for TCR Jbeta segments. The CDR3 region of rearranged TCR beta genes was amplified from genomic DNA with a multiplex PCR assay. The amplified TCR beta libraries were sequenced on the Illumina HiSeq System as 87-base-pair reads. The study's own analysis went as follows. A later analysis tallied tens of millions of unique TCR beta chains across the 666 repertoires, and some 10 million of those chains were shared by two or more donors. Raw reads were error-corrected and collapsed into unique sequences with a nearest-neighbor algorithm that merged closely related sequences to remove PCR and sequencing errors. To assign V, D and J gene segments, CDR3 sequences were aligned to IMGT reference sequences. For a sequence to be retained, at least a six-nucleotide match to both a V gene segment and a J gene segment was required. A rearrangement counted as productive if the CDR3 had no stop codons and remained in frame with V and J, and every other rearrangement counted as non-productive. CDR3 was defined by IMGT convention, running from the second conserved V-encoded cysteine to the conserved J-encoded phenylalanine. The earlier analysis of about 640 of the donors excluded any sequence lacking an unambiguous match to a single V gene segment. In an earlier analysis of approximately 500 of the donors, a V segment was called functional when productive rearrangements were above 56.7%, and segregating when the standard deviation between donors exceeded 5%. To diagnose cytomegalovirus status from the catalog of TCR beta chain sequences, a statistical classification framework was built. A later analysis assigned V and J genes by comparing TCR nucleotide sequences with IMGT/GENE-DB human TR gene sequences. A later analysis assigned CDR3 sequences and most-parsimonious VDJ recombination scenarios with the TCRdist pipeline. In a later analysis, every TCR beta chain was defined by the combination of its CDR3 amino acid sequence and its V-gene family, and reads without a unique V-gene family were dropped. A later analysis removed 600 or so highly shared, low-generation-probability nucleotide sequences to deal with suspected cross-contamination and a sequencing artifact. For each public chain, a later analysis derived a clonal expansion index from normalized ranks of inferred template counts within each repertoire. In a later analysis, generation probabilities were computed with a VDJ recombination model fitted to out-of-frame rearrangements, and the resulting probabilities were checked against IGoR. In a later analysis, hypergeometric tests were used to score TCR-TCR, TCR-HLA and TCR-CMV co-occurrence, with a repertoire-size bias correction applied to TCR pairs. False discovery rates were estimated in a later analysis by permuting HLA or CMV assignments 20 times. In a later analysis, co-occurring TCRs were grouped with DBSCAN, and TCRdist sequence similarity was added when clustering was performed within HLA-allele-positive subsets. For co-occurrence clustering, repertoires with fewer than 30,000 or more than 120,000 public chains were excluded, along with a handful of repertoires with anomalous nucleotide sharing. Here the immuneACCESS table is served through TCRdb, limited to in-frame sequences with V and J called. Missing clones are a known gap in these copies; in checked studies unresolved V genes cover under half, and the rest lacks a known reason. That table furnishes V, J and clone size, whereas the DNA furnished D and trimming. Across this sample there are approximately 100,000 clones, with over 60% seen only once. The ten largest make up more than 7% of the sample.

The germline V gene provides CDR1 SGHAT and CDR2 FQNNGV. Relative to germline, V is missing 5 bases and J is missing 12 bases, with 15 bases of the junction outside any gene match. Spanning cysteine to phenylalanine, the CDR3 consists of 14 amino acids. Only CDR3 DNA is held: 42 bases, read in frame from base 1. Study-wide conclusions, independent of this receptor: The 87-base-pair reads could not distinguish some IMGT-functional V segments, including TRBV6-2 and TRBV6-3, so those segments were excluded. An association between a missense DCLRE1C variant and V-gene and J-gene trimming of TCR beta chains was found in a later genetic analysis and replicated in an independent cohort. A cluster of highly shared sequence variants was judged likely to be a technical artifact of the sequencing pipeline. Across donors, most TCR sequences were observed very rarely, whereas some public TCRs were present in many individuals. Most CMV-associated TCR beta chains appeared to be HLA-restricted in a later analysis, and the HLA associations seemed to be driven largely by CMV exposure. In an earlier analysis of several hundred of the donors, most TCR beta V segments were observed in productive rearrangements about 90% or about 30% of the time, broadly matching IMGT annotations. The presence/absence analyses assumed that sequencing depth was roughly uniform across donors, and that assumption may not be true. According to a later analysis, parvovirus B19, influenza, CMV and Epstein-Barr virus appeared linked to several top co-occurrence clusters. When HLA alleles, especially DR and DQ, strongly co-occurred, attributing TCR associations to individual alleles was difficult. According to a later genetic analysis, donors in an Asian-associated ancestry cluster had fewer N-insertions in productive TCRs than the approximately 650-donor mean. The study listed 150 to 200 TCR beta chains as associated with cytomegalovirus. A further reported finding was that TCR beta sequences accurately predicted the HLA-A and HLA-B alleles for most subjects in the first cohort. At a false discovery rate of 0.05, a later analysis linked roughly 17,000 TCR beta sequences to specific HLA alleles. In a later analysis, TCR association rates were found to vary across HLA loci, with the most associated TCRs seen for DRB1 alleles and the fewest for HLA-C alleles. Three of the identified cytomegalovirus-associated TCR beta chains were confirmed in vitro to be specific for cytomegalovirus antigens. The cohort was sequenced for TCR beta chains only, and without alpha or paired-chain data the features that could be detected were limited. The only immune exposure information available for the cohort was CMV serostatus. Correlated functional status among segregating V segments might reflect linkage disequilibrium, but an unknown experimental factor could not be ruled out. HLA typing was unavailable for some donors at each locus, so association tests used only the typed subset. The classifier was reported to diagnose cytomegalovirus status with high specificity and sensitivity in both the original and validation cohorts. Because counts were too low, some 17 rarely observed V segments, including chromosome 9 orphons, were left out of the earlier analysis of a few hundred of the donors. It was suggested by the authors that the approach could potentially be generalized to other disease states and immunological phenotypes. In a later analysis, HLA-associated TCR beta chains showed more clonal expansion and lower generation probabilities than non-associated chains that were equally common.

Here the chain combines TRBV11-2 and TRBJ1-1; TRBD1 lines up with 7 middle nucleotides. This clonotype was sampled from a human donor in good health. The specimen was PBMCs. The CDR3 reads as follows: CASSPRTGAIQSFF. The nucleotide sequence reads TGTGCCAGCAGCCCCCGGACAGGAGCTATACAATCTTTCTTT. With the rest looked up from the reference TRBV11-2 and TRBJ1-1 genes rather than sequenced, the full variable domain is EAGVAQSPRYKIIEKRQSVAFWCNPISGHATLYWYQQILGQGPKLLIQFQNNGVVDDSQLPKDRFSAERLKGVDSTLKIQPAKLEDSAVYLCASSPRTGAIQSFFGQGTRLTVV.